The 31 T cell receptor beta chains below come from one sample, sequenced in a study of CD8+CD57+ T cells in acquired aplastic anemia. The use of genomic DNA as template underpinned the TCR beta VDJ and CDR3 profiling. TCRdb used MiXCR to reprocess the reads, holding one entry per CDR3 protein. The data hold about 210,000 distinct CDR3 sequences, with about 37% observed a single time. Sequencing was done on a sample of sorted CD4+, CD8+, or CD8+CD57+ T cells (not recorded which) from PBMCs. Receptors were obtained from a human donor in good health, serving as a control.

Ten or more counts support this clonotype. This chain connects TRBV11-1 to TRBJ2-2, with no clear D. The V gene's germline CDR1 is SGHAT and CDR2 FQDESV (reference sequence). CDR3 length equals 16 residues. V lost 5 bases, J lost 1 base, and 14 bases lay in between. DNA of the CDR3: TGTGCCAGCAGCCCACGTAAAGCCCTGAACACCGGGGAGCTGTTTTTT. Translation gives CASSPRKALNTGELFF.

This clonotype occurred many times. This chain connects TRBV6-1 to TRBJ1-2, with D unclear. This CDR3 has 13 amino acids. Germline V gene lookup returns CDR1 MNHNS and CDR2 SASEGT. V lost 5 bases and J 2 bases, leaving 9 bases between the germline ends. The CDR3 protein is CASSPAPNYGYTF. The CDR3 DNA sequence: TGTGCCAGCAGTCCAGCACCCAACTATGGCTACACCTTC.

This chain joins TRBV15 and TRBJ1-1, with D tentatively TRBD1 (6 bases). Looked up from germline, CDR1 is LNHNV and CDR2 is YYDKDF (reference sequence). The CDR3 runs to 14 residues. Trimming pared 0 bases from V and 3 bases from J, leaving 8 bases between. In DNA form, the CDR3 reads TGTGCCACCAGCAGAGAAGGGGGGGACACTGAAGCTTTCTTT. Translation gives CATSREGGDTEAFF.

This clonotype was counted only a few times. This may be a read error: a much more frequent sequence differs by one nucleotide. This sequence joins TRBV20-1 and TRBJ2-7; 10 nucleotides match TRBD1. The CDR3 length is 13 residues. V dropped 6 bases and J dropped 6; count of bases not matched to a gene: 8. Per the germline V gene, CDR1 is DFQATT and CDR2 is SNEGSKA (reference sequence). The CDR3 nucleotides are TGCAGTGCAGCCCGGGACAGGGGTTGCGAGCAGTACTTC. It encodes CSAARDRGCEQYF.

This clonotype was detected many times. The chain combines TRBV29-1 with TRBJ2-3, with 11 positions matching TRBD2. Losses at the gene ends were 6 bases for V and 1 base for J; bases not matched to a gene: 9. The CDR3 has 16 amino acids. Germline values: CDR1 SQVTM, CDR2 ANQGSEA. CDR3 nucleotide sequence: TGCAGCGTGGCGGGGACTAGCGGCCTCGGCACAGATACGCAGTATTTT. Amino acid sequence: CSVAGTSGLGTDTQYF.

The chain has TRBV19 and TRBJ2-1; 12 positions match TRBD1. Germline-derived CDR1 and CDR2 are LNHDA and SQIVND (reference sequence). V lost 6 bases to trimming and J lost 9 bases; unmatched junction nucleotides: 3. The CDR3 spans 13 residues. The CDR3, as DNA: TGTGCCAGTAGGGGGACAGGGGGCGGTGAGCAGTTCTTC. The encoded protein is CASRGTGGGEQFF. Filled out from reference TRBV19 and TRBJ2-1, the complete variable domain reads DGGITQSPKYLFRKEGQNVTLSCEQNLNHDAMYWYRQDPGQGLRLIYYSQIVNDFQKGDIAEGYSVSREKKESFPLTVTSAQKNPTAFYLCASRGTGGGEQFFGPGTRLTVL.

There are a few counts of this clonotype. This sequence joins TRBV6-1 and TRBJ1-3; weak D call: TRBD1 (6 bases). V lost 5 bases, J lost 1 base, and 15 bases lay in between. Germline V CDR1 and CDR2: MNHNS, SASEGT. CDR3 length: 16 residues. CDR3 sequence: CASSLQGGWSGNTIYF. The CDR3 DNA reads TGTGCCAGCAGTCTACAAGGGGGTTGGTCTGGAAACACCATATATTTT.

This clonotype was observed at least ten times. The chain carries TRBV7-9 and TRBJ1-5, with no clear D. The length of the CDR3 is 13 residues. Per the germline V gene, CDR1 is SEHNR and CDR2 is FQNEAQ (reference sequence). V was pared by 4 bases and J by 5 bases, with 9 bases between. CDR3 nucleotide sequence: TGTGCCAGCAGCTCTGTTCGGGATCAGCCCCAGCATTTT. It encodes CASSSVRDQPQHF.

A few counts support this clonotype. The rearrangement joins TRBV4-1 to TRBJ2-2; TRBD1 might be the D (6 bases). CDR3 length: 14 amino acids. The V end lost 4 bases, the J end lost 7 bases, and 13 bases lay between the germline ends. Per germline, CDR1 MGHRA and CDR2 YSYEKL. The CDR3 region is CASSLRTVNGELFF. The CDR3 DNA reads TGCGCCAGCAGCCTTCGGACAGTTAACGGGGAGCTGTTTTTT.

This chain uses TRBV2 with TRBJ1-1; no clear D gene. Germline-derived CDR1 and CDR2 are SNHLY and FYNNEI. V was clipped by 8 bases and J by 5 bases, with 15 bases between them. The CDR3 has 13 amino acids. The CDR3 spells CASSPSFLTEAFF. In nucleotides, the CDR3 is TGTGCCAGCTCACCTAGCTTCTTGACTGAAGCTTTCTTT.

This clonotype occurred once. V usage is TRBV10-2 and J usage is TRBJ1-5, with no clear D. CDR1 and CDR2 from the germline V gene are WSHSY and SAAADI. The length of the CDR3 is 14 residues. Between the trimmed V and J ends, which lost 2 bases and 7 bases, there was a span of 12 bases. The chain's CDR3 is CASSEMEAIQPQHF. The CDR3 nucleotides are TGCGCCAGCAGTGAGATGGAGGCGATCCAGCCCCAGCATTTT.

In regard to this clonotype: At one end the junction does not follow the germline gene, possibly because of a read error. The rearrangement joins TRBV7-2 to TRBJ1-1; D unresolved. This CDR3 is built from 14 residues. The germline CDR1 and CDR2 sequences are SGHTA and FQGNSA. The CDR3 protein is CACSLAMASTGAFF. CDR3 nucleotides: TGTGCCTGCAGCTTAGCGATGGCGTCCACTGGAGCTTTCTTT.

This clonotype has at least ten counts. The chain is built from TRBV9 and TRBJ1-2, with TRBD1 matching 7 bases. The V gene end was trimmed by 3 bases and the J gene end by 3 bases; junction bases not matched to a gene: 5. The CDR3 runs to 14 residues. Germline V gene lookup returns CDR1 SGDLS and CDR2 YYNGEE. The CDR3 sequence is CASSEVGTDYGYTF. The CDR3 DNA reads TGTGCCAGCAGCGAAGTAGGGACAGACTATGGCTACACCTTC. Full variable domain (outside the CDR3, taken from reference TRBV9 and TRBJ1-2): DSGVTQTPKHLITATGQRVTLRCSPRSGDLSVYWYQQSLDQGLQFLIQYYNGEERAKGNILERFSAQQFPDLHSELNLSSLELGDSALYFCASSEVGTDYGYTFGSGTRLTVV.

In its sample, this clonotype was seen a few times. The chain recombines TRBV4-1 with TRBJ1-1; D is uncertain. The germline CDR1 and CDR2 sequences are MGHRA and YSYEKL. The CDR3 totals 13 residues. Trimming pared 4 bases from V and 7 bases from J, leaving 13 bases between. DNA for the CDR3: TGCGCCAGCAGCCGGCCCGACGGGCGTGAAGCTTTCTTT. Protein product: CASSRPDGREAFF.

The chain links TRBV9 to TRBJ1-6; D remains unclear. The germline gives CDR1 SGDLS, CDR2 YYNGEE. V lost 4 bases, J lost 11 bases, and 7 bases lay in between. The CDR3 has 11 residues. CDR3 sequence: CASSPGTPLHF. In DNA, the CDR3 is TGTGCCAGCAGCCCGGGGACACCCCTCCACTTT. The full variable domain, its missing parts supplied by reference TRBV9 and TRBJ1-6, is DSGVTQTPKHLITATGQRVTLRCSPRSGDLSVYWYQQSLDQGLQFLIQYYNGEERAKGNILERFSAQQFPDLHSELNLSSLELGDSALYFCASSPGTPLHFGNGTRLTVT.

The DNA for the CDR3 is TGTGCCAGCACCGGGAACAGGGGGCGAGGTGAGCAGTTCTTC. Its protein is CASTGNRGRGEQFF. The J gene is TRBJ2-1, the V gene TRBV2; 9 bases agree with TRBD1. Germline loops: CDR1 SNHLY, CDR2 FYNNEI. Germline trimming cut 7 bases from V and 9 bases from J; bases unmatched to any gene: 10. CDR3 length: 14 amino acids.

A note on this clonotype: With a much larger clone just one base away, this may be a read error. V and J are TRBV7-8 and TRBJ2-7, with D perhaps TRBD1 (6 bases). Trimming took 3 bases from V and 5 from J, leaving 14 bases between them. Germline V gene sequence: CDR1 SGHVS, CDR2 FQNEAQ. This CDR3 comprises 14 residues. This CDR3 reads CASSFPGQGHEQYF. The CDR3 DNA sequence: TGTGCCAGCAGCTTTCCGGGGCAGGGGCACGAGCAGTACTTC.

This clonotype showed up just a few times. The rearrangement links TRBV14 to TRBJ2-2; D is undetermined. The V gene's germline CDR1 is SGHDN and CDR2 FVKESK. V dropped 3 bases and J dropped 4 bases, with 12 bases sitting between them. CDR3 length equals 15 residues. The CDR3 reads CASSQGIWSTGELFF. As DNA, the CDR3 is TGTGCCAGCAGCCAGGGTATTTGGTCCACCGGGGAGCTGTTTTTT.

At least ten counts were recorded for this clonotype. J is TRBJ2-6 and V is TRBV12-3 or TRBV12-4; the D is unclear. The ends were cut back, 4 bases at V and 6 bases at J, with 13 bases in the middle. The CDR3 has 15 amino acids. The CDR3 protein is CASSSRTLEANVLTF. CDR3 in DNA: TGTGCCAGCAGTTCCCGTACCCTGGAGGCCAACGTCCTGACTTTC.

This clonotype was detected only a few times. The gene calls are TRBV5-6 and TRBJ1-2; D uncertain. Germline CDR1 SGHDT, CDR2 YYEEEE. The CDR3 sequence is 14 residues long. Trimming removed 0 bases from V and 4 bases from J, with 10 bases in between. In DNA form, the CDR3 reads TGTGCCAGCAGCTTGGACCGGGTATTCTATGGCTACACCTTC. As protein: CASSLDRVFYGYTF.

J is TRBJ1-6 and V is TRBV2, with TRBD1 identical over 8 bases. Trimming at V came to 3 bases and at J to 4 bases, leaving 8 bases not matched to a gene. Looked up from germline, CDR1 is SNHLY and CDR2 is FYNNEI. This CDR3 region has 17 residues. The CDR3 region is CASSEGQTGVYNSPLHF. CDR3 bases: TGTGCCAGCAGTGAGGGTCAGACAGGGGTTTATAATTCACCCCTCCACTTT.

This clonotype was seen repeatedly, ten times or more. V usage is TRBV19 and J usage is TRBJ1-3; D uncertain. Trimming left V 2 bases short and J 0 bases short, with 8 bases between. The germline V gene encodes CDR1 LNHDA and CDR2 SQIVND (reference sequence). The CDR3 spans 15 residues. The CDR3 spells CASSIPVSSGNTIYF. In DNA form, the CDR3 reads TGTGCCAGTAGTATACCTGTGAGCTCTGGAAACACCATATATTTT. The variable domain in full, completed from reference TRBV19 and TRBJ1-3, reads DGGITQSPKYLFRKEGQNVTLSCEQNLNHDAMYWYRQDPGQGLRLIYYSQIVNDFQKGDIAEGYSVSREKKESFPLTVTSAQKNPTAFYLCASSIPVSSGNTIYFGEGSWLTVV.

The table lists this clonotype with many counts. The rearrangement uses TRBV11-1 and TRBJ2-3; D is possibly TRBD2 (5 bases). Trimming took off 0 bases at V and 3 bases at J, with 13 bases between the two ends. The CDR3 consists of 16 residues. Germline CDR1 and CDR2: SGHAT and FQDESV (reference sequence). CDR3 coding DNA: TGTGCCAGCAGCTTAGCGGCGGACTTTTTTACAGATACGCAGTATTTT. This translates into CASSLAADFFTDTQYF.

Turning to this clonotype: This sequence may be a read error, since a much larger clone differs from it by one base. The rearrangement joins TRBV20-1 to TRBJ2-7; 9 bases align to TRBD1. J lost 5 bases, V lost 3 bases, and 11 bases had no gene match. The germline V gene has CDR1 DFQATT and CDR2 SNEGSKA (reference sequence). The CDR3 covers 15 residues. The CDR3: CSASYPGQGRDEQYF. DNA of the CDR3: TGCAGTGCTAGCTACCCGGGACAGGGCCGTGACGAGCAGTACTTC.

Worth noting for this clonotype: The final CDR3 position lacks the conserved phenylalanine or tryptophan, pointing to a likely read error. J is TRBJ1-2 and V is TRBV7-9; 8 bases align to TRBD1. V lost 5 bases to trimming and J lost 7 bases; unmatched junction nucleotides: 3. The CDR3 consists of 12 residues. Germline-derived CDR1 and CDR2 are SEHNR and FQNEAQ (reference sequence). This chain's CDR3 is CASSQGQGGYTL. CDR3 coding DNA: TGTGCCAGCAGCCAAGGACAGGGTGGCTACACCCTC.

This clonotype is a singleton in its sample. This chain connects TRBV10-3 to TRBJ1-1; D is uncertain. This CDR3 is 12 amino acids long. Germline V gives CDR1 ENHRY, CDR2 SYGVKD. Trimming cost V 6 bases and J 5 bases, with 10 bases left between them. The CDR3 DNA follows: TGTGCCATCAGGGAAGTTGGAACTGAAGCTTTCTTT. This codes for CAIREVGTEAFF.

This clonotype appeared many times. CDR3: CATSPGVIYGYTF. In nucleotides, the CDR3 is TGTGCCACCAGCCCAGGGGTTATCTATGGCTACACCTTC. This sequence joins TRBV15 and TRBJ1-2; tentatively, D is TRBD1 (6 bases). This CDR3 has 13 amino acids. Germline V gene lookup returns CDR1 LNHNV and CDR2 YYDKDF (reference sequence). The V gene lost 5 bases and the J gene lost 4 bases, with 11 bases spanning the gap. Together with reference TRBV15 and TRBJ1-2, the CDR3 gives the full variable domain: DAMVIQNPRYQVTQFGKPVTLSCSQTLNHNVMYWYQQKSSQAPKLLFHYYDKDFNNEADTPDNFQSRRPNTSFCFLDIRSPGLGDTAMYLCATSPGVIYGYTFGSGTRLTVV.

In this sample, this clonotype turned up many times. This chain connects TRBV7-7 to TRBJ2-3; maybe TRBD2 (5 bases). The CDR3 covers 13 residues. CDR1 SSHAT and CDR2 FNYEAQ come from the germline V gene (reference sequence). V was cut by 2 bases and J by 5 bases, with 8 bases left in between. CDR3 in DNA: TGTGCCAGCAGCTTAATCCGGGGAGATACGCAGTATTTT. This sequence encodes CASSLIRGDTQYF.

Regarding this clonotype: A clone one base away is much larger, so this may be a read error. CDR3 sequence reads: CASSQDQNLNYGYTF. In nucleotides, the CDR3 is TGCGCCAGCAGCCAAGACCAGAACCTTAACTATGGCTACACCTTC. The V gene is TRBV4-1, the J gene TRBJ1-2; D not resolved. Trimming took 0 bases from V and 1 from J, leaving 9 bases between them. This CDR3 spans 15 amino acids. CDR1 MGHRA and CDR2 YSYEKL come from the germline V gene.

This chain joins TRBV20-1 and TRBJ2-7; 10 positions match TRBD1. The CDR3 totals 15 residues. V trimming: 3 bases; J trimming: 6 bases; junction bases outside the gene matches: 11. Germline V gene sequence: CDR1 DFQATT, CDR2 SNEGSKA (reference sequence). CDR3 coding DNA: TGCAGTGCTAGGGGCTGGACAGGGGGTCGCCTCGAGCAGTACTTC. This encodes CSARGWTGGRLEQYF.

A few counts support this clonotype. The genes are TRBV5-4 and TRBJ2-4; D ambiguous. V was trimmed by 0 bases and J by 1 base, leaving 11 bases between them. The CDR3 totals 16 residues. Germline CDR1 and CDR2: SGHNT and YYREEE (reference sequence). The CDR3 sequence is CASSLVGSTAKNIQYF. CDR3 nucleotides: TGTGCCAGCAGCTTGGTGGGTTCCACGGCCAAAAACATTCAGTACTTC.